What follows are 5 T cell receptor beta chains derived from one specimen sequenced in a study of neurological immune-mediated disorders. TCRdb used MiXCR to reprocess the 5' RACE reads, holding one entry per CDR3 protein. Counted here are around 30,000 distinct CDR3 sequences, roughly 2.5% occurring once; the ten biggest clones make up about 2.5%. The sequenced material came from PBMCs. The receptors here all came from a woman between 45 and 65 years old with multiple sclerosis.

This clonotype occurred many times. The V call is TRBV25-1, the J call TRBJ1-1; 8 bases agree with TRBD1. Germline CDR1 is MGHDK and CDR2 is SYGVNS. The ends lost 2 bases at V and 7 bases at J; junction bases unmatched: 3. The length of the CDR3 is 13 residues. The DNA for the CDR3 is TGTGCCAGCAGTGAAAGGACAGGGATTGAAGCTTTCTTT. Amino acids: CASSERTGIEAFF.

This clonotype was seen a few times. The chain carries TRBV7-2 and TRBJ1-1, with 8 bases matching TRBD1. The CDR3 totals 15 residues. The germline V gene has CDR1 SGHTA and CDR2 FQGNSA. V trimming: 8 bases; J trimming: 4 bases; junction bases outside the gene matches: 12. In nucleotides, the CDR3 is TGTGCCAGCCTCGCGACGACAGGGGTTAGCACTGAAGCTTTCTTT. This gives the protein CASLATTGVSTEAFF.

The V and J genes are TRBV3-1 and TRBJ1-2; 8 bases align to TRBD1. CDR3 length: 15 residues. Unmatched junction bases numbered 11, after V lost 6 bases and J lost 5 bases. CDR1 LGHDT and CDR2 YNNKEL come from the germline V gene (reference sequence). The CDR3 protein is CASSSPGRGLYGYTF. The CDR3 bases are TGTGCCAGCAGTTCGCCGGGCAGGGGGCTTTATGGCTACACCTTC.

This clonotype was recorded at least ten times. V usage is TRBV3-1 and J usage is TRBJ2-3, with D possibly TRBD2 on 6 matching bases. CDR3 length: 14 amino acids. V was trimmed by 4 bases and J by 2 bases, leaving 10 bases between them. Per the germline V gene, CDR1 is LGHDT and CDR2 is YNNKEL (reference sequence). The CDR3 DNA sequence: TGTGCCAGCAGCCGGGACTTCATCACAGATACGCAGTATTTT. Its translation is CASSRDFITDTQYF.

This clonotype has a count of ten or more. The chain is built from TRBV20-1 and TRBJ2-2; a weak D match, TRBD2 (6 bases). Trimming pared 3 bases from V and 0 bases from J, leaving 14 bases between. Germline values: CDR1 DFQATT, CDR2 SNEGSKA (reference sequence). This CDR3 has 16 amino acids. CDR3 DNA: TGCAGTGCTAGGACCCCGGGACTTTCGAACACCGGGGAGCTGTTTTTT. Translating gives CSARTPGLSNTGELFF.